This TCR beta chain was identified in a study of T cells in Graves' hyperthyroidism and ophthalmopathy. The study, taken as a whole, reports: Most thyroid clonotypes that were expanded above 0.001 also turned up in blood.

The source material, RNA transcripts, was used to amplify TCR beta CDR3 regions. The TCR CDR3 was amplified in a first-round RT-PCR using the HTBI primer set. TCRdb used MiXCR to reprocess the multiplex PCR reads, holding one entry per CDR3 protein. The table has 480,000 or so distinct CDR3 sequences, 46% seen once. Points on this clonotype: The antigen is unknown.

The germline V gene encodes CDR1 SGHRS and CDR2 YFSETQ. CDR3 size: 17 residues. Trimming removed 3 bases from V and 0 bases from J; junction bases left unmatched: 9. V usage is TRBV5-1 and J usage is TRBJ1-3, with TRBD1 identical over 7 bases. Sequencing was done on a sample of peripheral blood or thyroid tissue (not recorded which). The TCR was taken from an adult woman with Graves' disease, either hyperthyroidism or ophthalmopathy (not recorded which). CDR3 residues: CASSYVPGQISGNTIYF. CDR3 coding DNA: TGCGCCAGCAGCTACGTCCCGGGACAGATCTCTGGAAACACCATATATTTT.